This T cell receptor (beta chain) emerged from a study of blood T cell repertoires in COVID-19. Study at large: Both acute and convalescent COVID-19 samples were obtained from the United States, Italy and Spain. From T cells, B-cell-depleted T cells, or PBMCs came the material, which was cDNA or gDNA.

CDR1 and CDR2 (germline): SGHDT, YYEEEE. V lost 0 bases, J lost 0 bases, and 10 bases lay in between. The CDR3 has 16 amino acids. In the authors' methods: Amplification from reference gene primers served as the basis for estimated nucleated cell counts. Only in-frame clones appear in the TCRdb table, and some are missing; sequencing was by immunoSEQ multiplex PCR. D and trimming come from the DNA, and the V and J calls and clone size come from that table. This sample carries approximately 230,000 clones, around 88% of them seen once, and the ten largest clones take over 1.2%. Sequencing was carried out using peripheral blood. The chain is built from TRBV5-6 and TRBJ1-3; D is possibly TRBD1 (5 bases). The sequence derives from an elderly man with acute or convalescent COVID-19. CDR3 bases: TGTGCCAGCAGCTTGGTTTGGACACTCTCTGGAAACACCATATATTTT. This codes for CASSLVWTLSGNTIYF.